These T cell receptor beta chains were read from a single sample in a study of T cell repertoires in cytomegalovirus infection. MiXCR, applied by TCRdb to the reads, yields one record per CDR3 protein. The table includes about 770,000 distinct CDR3 sequences, 25% to 35% detected once. The antigens these receptors bind are not known. Source: cultured CD8+ T cells from PBMCs, taken from culture after CMV antigen stimulation. These receptors were obtained from a human donor in good health (CMV status not recorded). Some clones in this sample may be carry-over from other donors' samples. The CDR3 runs from the conserved cysteine through the conserved F or W. D genes are given only for firm matches. Not all rows give a size; the values are once, few, many and, for expanded clones, a class.

d_gene	abundance	len	v_gene	j_gene	CDR3nt	CDR3aa
.	.	14	TRBV15	TRBJ1-1	TGTGCCACCAGCAGAGATAGGGCCCATTGGGTGGCTTTCTTT	CATSRDRAHWVAFF
TRBD2	few	14	TRBV6-5	TRBJ2-3	TGTGCCAGCAGTTACTCGACTAGCAGGGATACGCAGTATTTT	CASSYSTSRDTQYF
.	few	13	TRBV6-6	TRBJ1-1	TGTGCCAGCAGTTACTCAAGACGGACTGAAGCTTTCTTT	CASSYSRRTEAFF
TRBD2	many	20	TRBV6-1	TRBJ2-4	TGTGCCAGCAGAGGGGGGGTGGGACTAGCGGGGTTACTAGCCAAAAACATTCAGTACTTC	CASRGGVGLAGLLAKNIQYF
TRBD1	.	18	TRBV6-2/TRBV6-3	TRBJ1-5	TGTGCCAGCAGTTACTCGAAGACAGGGGATTATAGCAATCAGCCCCAGCATTTT	CASSYSKTGDYSNQPQHF
.	few	11	TRBV19	TRBJ1-2	TGTGCTTCAGGCGGATTTGCTGGCTACACCTTC	CASGGFAGYTF
.	.	15	TRBV7-9	TRBJ2-5	TGTGCCAGCAGCTTAGGACAGACTTTACAAGAGACCCAGTACTTC	CASSLGQTLQETQYF
.	many	15	TRBV7-9	TRBJ1-2	TGTGCCAGCAGCTTAGATCGGGGATACAACTATGGCTACACCTTC	CASSLDRGYNYGYTF
TRBD1	few	13	TRBV6-2/TRBV6-3	TRBJ1-5	TGTGCCAGCACGCAGGGGGGAGAACAGCCCCAGCATTTT	CASTQGGEQPQHF
TRBD2	.	14	TRBV28	TRBJ2-1	TGTGCCGCACAGCGGGGGCCCTCCTACAATGAACAGTTCTTC	CAAQRGPSYNEQFF
TRBD2	few	17	TRBV6-1	TRBJ2-3	TGTGCCAGCAGTGAAAACGGGGGGGCCGCCCCCACAGATACGCAGTATTTT	CASSENGGAAPTDTQYF
TRBD1	few	15	TRBV4-3	TRBJ1-2	TGCGCCAGCAGCCAAGATTTTGGGCAGGGGGATGGCTACACCTTC	CASSQDFGQGDGYTF
.	few	14	TRBV27	TRBJ1-2	TGTGCCAGCAGTCCGTCAACAGGGTGGGGTGGCTACACCTTC	CASSPSTGWGGYTF
TRBD1	many	15	TRBV28	TRBJ1-6	TGTGCCAGCAGTCCGCAACGACAGGGGGCCTCACCCCTCCACTTT	CASSPQRQGASPLHF
TRBD2	many	14	TRBV7-3	TRBJ2-1	TGTGCCAGCAGCCCCGGGGGGGGTGGGGATGAGCAGTTCTTC	CASSPGGGGDEQFF
.	many	15	TRBV7-2	TRBJ2-3	TGTGCCAGCAGCTTAGGGACGGCGTCCTCGGATACGCAGTATTTT	CASSLGTASSDTQYF
.	many	14	TRBV7-6	TRBJ2-2	TGTGCCAGCAGCTTATGGGGGAACACCGGGGAGCTGTTTTTT	CASSLWGNTGELFF
.	few	14	TRBV20-1	TRBJ2-1	TGCAGTGTGCCGGGCGAGATCTCCTACAATGAGCAGTTCTTC	CSVPGEISYNEQFF
.	many	15	TRBV7-9	TRBJ1-2	TGTGCCAGCAGCTCGGATTTGTTCGAGGACTATGGCTACACCTTC	CASSSDLFEDYGYTF
TRBD1	.	17	TRBV10-1	TRBJ2-3	TGCGCCAGCAGTGAGATACGGGACAGGGGGCGTGTAGATACGCAGTATTTT	CASSEIRDRGRVDTQYF
.	.	13	TRBV4-1	TRBJ2-3	TGCGCCACCTTGGGGGGCCTCACAGATACGCAGTATTTT	CATLGGLTDTQYF
.	.	15	TRBV12-3/TRBV12-4	TRBJ2-3	TGTGCCAGCACCTTCTCGGCAGGAGGCACAGATACGCAGTATTTT	CASTFSAGGTDTQYF
TRBD1	.	14	TRBV29-1	TRBJ1-2	TGCAGCGTTGACCGCCCCGGGACAGGGGAGGGCTACACCTTC	CSVDRPGTGEGYTF
.	many	13	TRBV11-2	TRBJ2-1	TGTGCCAGCAGCTTGCCCGGAGAGATAGCACAGTTCTTC	CASSLPGEIAQFF
.	few	16	TRBV6-1	TRBJ1-1	TGTGCCAGCAGCCACCCGTTTGGACAAATGAACACTGAAGCTTTCTTT	CASSHPFGQMNTEAFF
.	.	15	TRBV3-1	TRBJ2-1	TGTGCCAGCAGCCGACGGACAGAGAGTGGAAATGAGCAGTTCTTC	CASSRRTESGNEQFF
TRBD1	few	18	TRBV12-5	TRBJ2-3	TGTGCTAGTGGACAGGGACAGCTTCTATACTCTAGCACAGATACGCAGTATTTT	CASGQGQLLYSSTDTQYF
.	few	14	TRBV27	TRBJ1-5	TGTGCCAGCAGTTTATCGATATTGGGTCAGCCCCAGCATTTT	CASSLSILGQPQHF
.	.	15	TRBV7-6	TRBJ1-2	TGTGCCAGCAGCTTAAGTACAGGGAGCGGCTATGGCTACACCTTC	CASSLSTGSGYGYTF
.	.	14	TRBV6-5	TRBJ1-1	TGTGCCAGCACCCTAAACGGGGGTAACACTGAAGCTTTCTTT	CASTLNGGNTEAFF
.	few	15	TRBV12-3/TRBV12-4	TRBJ1-2	TGTGCCAGCAGTGCCCCCAGGACGGGGATATATGGCTACACCTTC	CASSAPRTGIYGYTF
.	many	15	TRBV4-1	TRBJ2-1	TGCGCCAGCAGCCAAGTCGGTGCACGGTACAATGAGCAGTTCTTC	CASSQVGARYNEQFF
TRBD1	few	17	TRBV6-2/TRBV6-3	TRBJ1-6	TGTGCCAGCAGTTCAGGGACAGACTTCTCCTATAATTCACCCCTCCACTTT	CASSSGTDFSYNSPLHF
TRBD2	.	16	TRBV29-1	TRBJ2-3	TGCAGCGTTGGGGGACCTAGCGGGGGGTTCACAGATACGCAGTATTTT	CSVGGPSGGFTDTQYF